The clone carrying this TCR beta chain was observed many times. Its antigen is undetermined. This specimen comes from a study of T cell repertoires in cytomegalovirus infection. The wider study: TCR beta signatures that were public indicated CMV infection and matching HLA type. General observations from the study: The study found HLA-C-restricted CMV-specific TCR beta clonotypes dominating the ex vivo response. Summed frequency of shared TCR beta families picked out CMV carriers who also had the relevant HLA.

The CDR3 length is 15 residues. Germline assignment: CDR1 SGHTA and CDR2 FQGNSA. V was pared by 1 base and J by 3 bases, with 13 bases between. MiXCR, run by TCRdb on the reads, gives a single entry per CDR3 protein. The sample lists about 400,000 distinct CDR3 sequences, around a sixth occurring once. This sequence joins TRBV7-2 and TRBJ2-7, with a possible D match to TRBD1 (6 bases). The sequencing input was PBMCs. The TCR comes from a human donor in good health (CMV status not recorded). Some clones in this sample may be carry-over from other donors' samples. CDR3 protein: CASSLDTGSIYEQYF. CDR3 bases: TGTGCCAGCAGCTTAGACACAGGGTCTATCTACGAGCAGTACTTC.